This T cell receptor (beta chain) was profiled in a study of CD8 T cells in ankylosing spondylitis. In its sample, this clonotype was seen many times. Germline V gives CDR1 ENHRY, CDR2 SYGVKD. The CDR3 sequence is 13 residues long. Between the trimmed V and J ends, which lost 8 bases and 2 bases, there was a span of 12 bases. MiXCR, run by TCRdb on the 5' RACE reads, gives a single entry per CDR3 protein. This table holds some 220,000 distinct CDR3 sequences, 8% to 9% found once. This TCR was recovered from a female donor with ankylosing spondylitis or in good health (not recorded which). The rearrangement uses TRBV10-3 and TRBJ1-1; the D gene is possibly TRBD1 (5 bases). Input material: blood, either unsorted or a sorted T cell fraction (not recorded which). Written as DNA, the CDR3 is TGTGCCATCGGGGACGGATTAAACACTGAAGCTTTCTTT. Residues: CAIGDGLNTEAFF.